Following are 5 T cell receptor beta chains from one sample sequenced in a study of beta chain features in type 1 diabetes. Sequencing targeted expressed TCRB transcripts, as all isolated RNA had been reverse transcribed. The data were produced by immunoSEQ multiplex PCR, yet TCRdb's version contains in-frame clones alone and is incomplete. The sample shows about 110,000 clones, 40% of them seen only once. The sequencing sample was made of stem cell memory CD4+ T cells from blood. Source of these receptors: a young woman in good health.

This clone was observed a handful of times. The rearrangement uses TRBV18 and TRBJ1-3; 7 nucleotides line up with TRBD1. The V gene end was trimmed by 10 bases and the J gene end by 0 bases; junction bases not matched to a gene: 6. The CDR3 runs 14 residues. Germline V gives CDR1 KGHSH, CDR2 LQKENI. CDR3 sequence (DNA): TGTGCCACCCTAGGACAGGCCTCTGGAAACACCATATATTTT. Protein product: CATLGQASGNTIYF. Full variable domain (missing parts from reference TRBV18 and TRBJ1-3): NAGVMQNPRHLVRRRGQEARLRCSPMKGHSHVYWYRQLPEEGLKFMVYLQKENIIDESGMPKERFSAEFPKEGPSILRIQQVVRGDSAAYFCATLGQASGNTIYFGEGSWLTVV.

This clone came up a few times. The rearrangement links TRBV5-1 to TRBJ2-2, with D tentatively TRBD2 (5 bases). V lost 5 bases and J lost 5, with 13 bases in between. CDR1 and CDR2 from the germline V gene are SGHRS and YFSETQ. This CDR3 has 14 amino acids. The CDR3 spells CASRAGGRTGELFF. In DNA form, the CDR3 reads TGCGCCAGCAGGGCGGGCGGCCGAACCGGGGAGCTGTTTTTT. The variable domain in full, completed from reference TRBV5-1 and TRBJ2-2, reads KAGVTQTPRYLIKTRGQQVTLSCSPISGHRSVSWYQQTPGQGLQFLFEYFSETQRNKGNFPGRFSGRQFSNSRSEMNVSTLELGDSALYLCASRAGGRTGELFFGEGSRLTVL.

V usage is TRBV5-1 and J usage is TRBJ2-2; a possible D gene is TRBD1 (6 bases). The germline CDR1 and CDR2 sequences are SGHRS and YFSETQ. The CDR3 has 15 amino acids. V was clipped by 5 bases and J by 3 bases, with 14 bases between them. In nucleotides, the CDR3 is TGCGCCAGCAGTTTACGGACAGTATACACCGGGGAGCTGTTTTTT. Protein sequence: CASSLRTVYTGELFF.

The CDR3 DNA reads as TGCAGCGTTGCAGGCAGGGACTATGGCTACACCTTC. This sequence encodes CSVAGRDYGYTF. The chain is built from TRBV29-1 and TRBJ1-2; tentatively, D is TRBD1 (5 bases). The germline gives CDR1 SQVTM, CDR2 ANQGSEA. This CDR3 comprises 12 residues. V was shortened by 4 bases and J by 3 bases, with 9 bases between the two germline ends.

CDR3 coding DNA: TGTGCCAGCAGCCCCACGCGGGGTAGCGGGCCTTCCTACAATGAGCAGTTCTTC. Translation gives CASSPTRGSGPSYNEQFF. The V gene is TRBV7-2, the J gene TRBJ2-1; TRBD2 agrees at 7 bases. V lost 5 bases to trimming and J lost 1 base; unmatched junction nucleotides: 14. The CDR3 extends over 18 amino acids. Germline CDR1 reads SGHTA; CDR2 reads FQGNSA.